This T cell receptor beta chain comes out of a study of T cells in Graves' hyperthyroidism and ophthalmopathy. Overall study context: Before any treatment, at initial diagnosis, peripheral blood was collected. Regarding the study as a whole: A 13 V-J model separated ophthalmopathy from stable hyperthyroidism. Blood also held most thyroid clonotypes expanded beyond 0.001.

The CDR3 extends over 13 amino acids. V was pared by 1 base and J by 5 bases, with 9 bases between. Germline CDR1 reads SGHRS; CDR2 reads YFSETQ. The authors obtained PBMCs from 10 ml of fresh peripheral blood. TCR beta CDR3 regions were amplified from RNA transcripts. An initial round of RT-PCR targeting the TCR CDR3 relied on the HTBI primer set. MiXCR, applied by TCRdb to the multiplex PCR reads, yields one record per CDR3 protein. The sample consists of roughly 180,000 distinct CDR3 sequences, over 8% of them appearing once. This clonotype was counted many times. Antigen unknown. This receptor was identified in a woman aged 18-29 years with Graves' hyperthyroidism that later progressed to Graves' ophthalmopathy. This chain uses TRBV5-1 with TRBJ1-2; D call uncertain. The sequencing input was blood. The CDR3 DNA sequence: TGCGCCAGCAGCTTGAAGTTCTGGTATGGCTACACCTTC. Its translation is CASSLKFWYGYTF. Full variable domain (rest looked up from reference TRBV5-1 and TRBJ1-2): KAGVTQTPRYLIKTRGQQVTLSCSPISGHRSVSWYQQTPGQGLQFLFEYFSETQRNKGNFPGRFSGRQFSNSRSEMNVSTLELGDSALYLCASSLKFWYGYTFGSGTRLTVV.